Sequencing of this T cell receptor (beta chain) was carried out in a study of blood T cell repertoires in COVID-19. Overall study context: The United States, Italy and Spain provided the acute and convalescent COVID-19 samples. T cells, B-cell-depleted T cells, or PBMCs provided the cDNA or gDNA that served as material.

As originally analysed: Using reference gene primer amplification, nucleated cell counts were estimated. Clones were read by immunoSEQ multiplex PCR, and TCRdb kept only the in-frame ones, dropping some. That table is the source of V, J and clone size, and D and trimming were worked out from the DNA. The sample yields about 29,000 clones, 80% seen once. This CDR3 has 13 residues. Germline V gives CDR1 LNHDA, CDR2 SQIVND (reference sequence). The ends were cut back, 3 bases at V and 8 bases at J, with 13 bases in the middle. Sequencing was carried out using peripheral blood. The clonotype comes from a woman aged 70-85 years with acute or convalescent COVID-19. V is TRBV19 and J is TRBJ1-1; D is possibly TRBD1 (6 bases). CDR3 sequence reads: CASSITGGGEAFF. DNA for the CDR3: TGTGCCAGTAGTATCACGGGGGGCGGGGAAGCTTTCTTT. Supplemented by reference TRBV19 and TRBJ1-1, the full variable domain reads DGGITQSPKYLFRKEGQNVTLSCEQNLNHDAMYWYRQDPGQGLRLIYYSQIVNDFQKGDIAEGYSVSREKKESFPLTVTSAQKNPTAFYLCASSITGGGEAFFGQGTRLTVV.